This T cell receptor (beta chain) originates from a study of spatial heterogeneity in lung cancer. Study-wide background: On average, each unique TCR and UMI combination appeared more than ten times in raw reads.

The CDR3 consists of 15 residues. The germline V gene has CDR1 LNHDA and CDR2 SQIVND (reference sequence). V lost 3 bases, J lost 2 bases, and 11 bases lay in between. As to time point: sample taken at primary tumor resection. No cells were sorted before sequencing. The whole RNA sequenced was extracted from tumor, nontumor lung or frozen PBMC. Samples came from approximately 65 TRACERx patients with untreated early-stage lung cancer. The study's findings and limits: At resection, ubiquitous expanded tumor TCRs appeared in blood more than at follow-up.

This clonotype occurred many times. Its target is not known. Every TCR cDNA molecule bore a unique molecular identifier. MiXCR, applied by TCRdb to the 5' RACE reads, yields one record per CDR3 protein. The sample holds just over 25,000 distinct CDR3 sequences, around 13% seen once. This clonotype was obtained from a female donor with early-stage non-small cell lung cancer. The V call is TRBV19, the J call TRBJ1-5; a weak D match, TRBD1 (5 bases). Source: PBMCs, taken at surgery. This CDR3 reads CASSMASRGNQPQHF. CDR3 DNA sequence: TGTGCCAGTAGTATGGCAAGCAGGGGCAATCAGCCCCAGCATTTT.